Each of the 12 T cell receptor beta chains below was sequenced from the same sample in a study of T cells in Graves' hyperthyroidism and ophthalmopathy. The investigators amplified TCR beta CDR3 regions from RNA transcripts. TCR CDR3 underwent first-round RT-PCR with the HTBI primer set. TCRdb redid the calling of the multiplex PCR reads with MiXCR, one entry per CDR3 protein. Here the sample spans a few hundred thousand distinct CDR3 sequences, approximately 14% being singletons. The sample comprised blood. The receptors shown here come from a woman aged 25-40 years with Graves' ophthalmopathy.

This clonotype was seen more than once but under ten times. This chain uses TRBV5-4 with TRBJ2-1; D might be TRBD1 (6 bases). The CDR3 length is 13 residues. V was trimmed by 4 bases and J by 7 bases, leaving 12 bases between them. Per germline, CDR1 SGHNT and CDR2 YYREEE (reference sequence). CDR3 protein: CASSEQGLNEQFF. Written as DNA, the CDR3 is TGTGCCAGCAGCGAACAGGGTTTAAATGAGCAGTTCTTC.

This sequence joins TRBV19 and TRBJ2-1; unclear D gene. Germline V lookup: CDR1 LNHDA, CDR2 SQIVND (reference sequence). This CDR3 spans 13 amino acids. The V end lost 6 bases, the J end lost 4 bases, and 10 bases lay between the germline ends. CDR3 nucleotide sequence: TGTGCCAGTAGGCCGCCCTCGTACAATGAGCAGTTCTTC. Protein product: CASRPPSYNEQFF.

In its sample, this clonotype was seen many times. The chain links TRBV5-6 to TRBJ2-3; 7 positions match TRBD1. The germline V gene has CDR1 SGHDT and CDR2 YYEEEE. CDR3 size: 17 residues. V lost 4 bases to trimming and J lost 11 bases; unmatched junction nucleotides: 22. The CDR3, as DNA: TGTGCCAGCAGCCACGAAACTGACATGACAGGGACCTGGGAGCAGTATTTT. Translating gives CASSHETDMTGTWEQYF.

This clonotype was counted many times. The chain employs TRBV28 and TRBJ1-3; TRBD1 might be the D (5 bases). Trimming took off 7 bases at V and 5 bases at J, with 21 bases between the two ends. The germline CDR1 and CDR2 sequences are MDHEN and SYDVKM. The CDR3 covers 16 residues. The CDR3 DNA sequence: TGTGCCAGCACCTCTTGGGGGACCAACATTAGAAACACCATATATTTT. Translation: CASTSWGTNIRNTIYF.

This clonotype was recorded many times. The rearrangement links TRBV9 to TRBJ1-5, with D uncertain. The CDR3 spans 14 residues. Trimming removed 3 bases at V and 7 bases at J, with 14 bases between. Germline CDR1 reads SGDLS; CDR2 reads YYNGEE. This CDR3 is CASSDEQAEQPQHF. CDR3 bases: TGTGCCAGCAGCGACGAACAAGCGGAACAGCCCCAGCATTTT.

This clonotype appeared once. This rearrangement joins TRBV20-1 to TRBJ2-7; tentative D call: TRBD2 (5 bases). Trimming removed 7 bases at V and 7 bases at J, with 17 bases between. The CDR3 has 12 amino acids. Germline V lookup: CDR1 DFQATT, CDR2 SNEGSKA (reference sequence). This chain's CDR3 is CSGIIRTGEQYF. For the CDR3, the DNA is TGCAGTGGTATAATCCGGACTGGTGAGCAGTACTTC.

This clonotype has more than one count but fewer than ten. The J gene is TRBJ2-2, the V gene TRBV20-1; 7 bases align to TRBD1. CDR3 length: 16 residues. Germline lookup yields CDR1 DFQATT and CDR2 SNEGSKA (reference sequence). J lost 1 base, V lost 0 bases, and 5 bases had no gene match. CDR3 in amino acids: CSARDLRTGNTGELFF. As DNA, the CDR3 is TGCAGTGCTAGAGATCTTAGGACAGGGAACACCGGGGAGCTGTTTTTT.

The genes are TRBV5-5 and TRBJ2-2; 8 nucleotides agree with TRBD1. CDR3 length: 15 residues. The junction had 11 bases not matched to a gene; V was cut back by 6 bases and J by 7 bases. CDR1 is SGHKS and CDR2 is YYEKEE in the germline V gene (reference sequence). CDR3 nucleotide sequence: TGTGCCAGCACCCCCATGGCAGGGGGCCACGGGGAGCTGTTTTTT. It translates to CASTPMAGGHGELFF.

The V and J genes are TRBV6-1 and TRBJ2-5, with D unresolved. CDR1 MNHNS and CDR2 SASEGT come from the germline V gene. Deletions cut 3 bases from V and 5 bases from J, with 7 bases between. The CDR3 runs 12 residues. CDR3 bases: TGTGCCAGCAGTGACCGGTGGGAGACCCAGTACTTC. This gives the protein CASSDRWETQYF.

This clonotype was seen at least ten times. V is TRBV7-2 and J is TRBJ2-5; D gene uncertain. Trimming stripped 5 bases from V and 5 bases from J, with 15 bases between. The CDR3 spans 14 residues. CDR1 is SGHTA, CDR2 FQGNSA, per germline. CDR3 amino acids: CASSPYDLSETQYF. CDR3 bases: TGTGCCAGCAGCCCATACGACTTAAGCGAGACCCAGTACTTC.

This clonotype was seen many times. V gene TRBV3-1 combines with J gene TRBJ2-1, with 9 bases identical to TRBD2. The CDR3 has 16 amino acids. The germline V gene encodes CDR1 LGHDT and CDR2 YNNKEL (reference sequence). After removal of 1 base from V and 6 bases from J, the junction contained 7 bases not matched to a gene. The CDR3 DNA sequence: TGTGCCAGCAGCCAAGTAGCGGGGGCCATGGTCAATGAGCAGTTCTTC. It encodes CASSQVAGAMVNEQFF.

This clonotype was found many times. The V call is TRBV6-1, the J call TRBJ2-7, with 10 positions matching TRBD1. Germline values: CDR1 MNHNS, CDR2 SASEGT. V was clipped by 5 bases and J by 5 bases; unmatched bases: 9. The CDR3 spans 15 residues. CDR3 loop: CASSIWDRGVDEQYF. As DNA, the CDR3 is TGTGCCAGCAGTATCTGGGACAGGGGCGTGGACGAGCAGTACTTC.